Listed below are T cell receptor beta chains from one sample, sequenced in a study of CD8+ T cells in alopecia areata. TCRdb's copy holds only in-frame clones and misses some; the assay was immunoSEQ multiplex PCR. The sample lists roughly 97,000 clones; less than 50% were seen once. The specimen sequenced was CD4+ T cells sorted from blood. Every receptor here comes from a human donor with alopecia areata. Each CDR3 is given with its conserved first and last residue.

v_call: TRBV9; cdr3_aa: CASSGLGVPTVQYF
v_call: TRBV18; cdr3_aa: CASSPPFPRETQYF
v_call: TRBV29-1; cdr3_aa: CSVERVPDTQYF
v_call: TRBV15; cdr3_aa: CATSHGSMTGELFF
v_call: TRBV5-8; cdr3_aa: CASSFPSNQPQHF
v_call: TRBV6-1; cdr3_aa: CASRTADYEQYF
v_call: TRBV5-1; cdr3_aa: CASSLAGKATDTQYF
v_call: TRBV4-2; cdr3_aa: CASSPRGPGFQPQHF
v_call: TRBV29-1; cdr3_aa: CSVEERRGRAGYTF
v_call: TRBV5-1; cdr3_aa: CASSLGQGNEQYF
v_call: TRBV15; cdr3_aa: CATSRSSTSSYEQYF
v_call: TRBV18; cdr3_aa: CASSPDSLNIQYF
v_call: TRBV7-2; cdr3_aa: CASSLTGLGGYTF
v_call: TRBV20-1; cdr3_aa: CSASFSNEQFF
v_call: TRBV13; cdr3_aa: CASSLPGGNLRSQYF
v_call: TRBV7-2; cdr3_aa: CASSLAAGVGADTQYF
v_call: TRBV4-1; cdr3_aa: CASSPRQGGTEAFF
v_call: TRBV7-9; cdr3_aa: CASSLRPDTQYF
v_call: TRBV19; cdr3_aa: CASRKTRDPGQPQHF
v_call: TRBV29-1; cdr3_aa: CSVEPRLAGVVGKQYF
v_call: TRBV11-2; cdr3_aa: CASSTIRGKNTEAFF
v_call: TRBV7-2; cdr3_aa: CASSPEARGGYTF
v_call: TRBV19; cdr3_aa: CASSIGRLAGHNEQFF
v_call: TRBV30; cdr3_aa: CAWSQGQAPLTF
v_call: TRBV28; cdr3_aa: CASSLFHRGKREDTGELFF
v_call: TRBV7-2; cdr3_aa: CASSLTGSSYNEQFF
v_call: TRBV7-9; cdr3_aa: CASSIVETQYF
v_call: TRBV14; cdr3_aa: CASSPLSRDRIGAFF
v_call: TRBV9; cdr3_aa: CASSEGSRTWNEQFF
v_call: TRBV19; cdr3_aa: CASSIDDRVAKNIQYF
v_call: TRBV5-1; cdr3_aa: CASSPQLAGVAGELFF
v_call: TRBV6-6; cdr3_aa: CASHDRAGANVLTF
v_call: TRBV5-1; cdr3_aa: CASSRTPGQGMYEQYF
v_call: TRBV5-4; cdr3_aa: CASSSYGTSTDTQYF
v_call: TRBV7-9; cdr3_aa: CASSLRQGAVDNEQFF
v_call: TRBV29-1; cdr3_aa: CSVTAWDSSTDTQYF
v_call: TRBV15; cdr3_aa: CATSRTGNTEAFF
v_call: TRBV7-2; cdr3_aa: CASSLQDSPLHF
v_call: TRBV6-6; cdr3_aa: CASSYSQGSQPQHF
v_call: TRBV5-1; cdr3_aa: CASSLAPDRNEQFF
v_call: TRBV7-2; cdr3_aa: CASSWNREETQYF